This record concerns one T cell receptor beta chain sequence. Its antigen is as yet unknown. This sample also contains other DNA sequences that code for the same CDR3. Researchers ran the PCR with 60 Vbeta and 13 Jbeta primers. Measured with immunoSEQ multiplex PCR; TCRdb has only the in-frame clones, and not every one. The sample has approximately 200,000 clones; roughly four fifths are singletons. Germline CDR1 reads SGHDT; CDR2 reads YYEEEE. Trimming shortened V by 1 base and J by 3 bases, and 4 bases separated the two germline ends. This CDR3 is built from 13 residues. The data originate from a study of cytomegalovirus exposure and HLA in healthy donors. Study-wide results and limits: Some highly shared sequence variants likely arose as a pipeline artifact. TCR sequences were mostly rare, though some public TCRs occurred in many donors.

This receptor was identified in a girl aged 2 to 9 in good health and CMV-seronegative. The material sequenced was PBMCs. The chain has TRBV5-6 and TRBJ2-2; D is ambiguous. The CDR3 region is CASSLTDTGELFF. Here the CDR3 DNA reads TGTGCCAGCAGCTTGACGGACACCGGGGAGCTGTTTTTT. The whole variable domain, filled in from reference TRBV5-6 and TRBJ2-2, reads DAGVTQSPTHLIKTRGQQVTLRCSPKSGHDTVSWYQQALGQGPQFIFQYYEEEERQRGNFPDRFSGHQFPNYSSELNVNALLLGDSALYLCASSLTDTGELFFGEGSRLTVL.